This T cell receptor (beta chain) was captured in a study of technical replicates of blood from a few donors. TCRdb's table, derived via immunoSEQ multiplex PCR, lists solely in-frame clones and lacks some. Among 80,000 to 95,000 clones, 96% were seen once, and the ten largest hold approximately 0.32%. The V gene end was trimmed by 7 bases and the J gene end by 3 bases; junction bases not matched to a gene: 6. This CDR3 has 14 amino acids. Per the germline V gene, CDR1 is MNHEY and CDR2 is SVGAGI. Source material: T cells isolated from PBMCs. The TCR originated in a human donor in good health. The V gene is TRBV6-5, the J gene TRBJ2-1; 7 bases are shared with TRBD2. The CDR3 bases are TGTGCCAGCACAAGGGACTATAACTACAATGAGCAGTTCTTC. Its protein is CASTRDYNYNEQFF.